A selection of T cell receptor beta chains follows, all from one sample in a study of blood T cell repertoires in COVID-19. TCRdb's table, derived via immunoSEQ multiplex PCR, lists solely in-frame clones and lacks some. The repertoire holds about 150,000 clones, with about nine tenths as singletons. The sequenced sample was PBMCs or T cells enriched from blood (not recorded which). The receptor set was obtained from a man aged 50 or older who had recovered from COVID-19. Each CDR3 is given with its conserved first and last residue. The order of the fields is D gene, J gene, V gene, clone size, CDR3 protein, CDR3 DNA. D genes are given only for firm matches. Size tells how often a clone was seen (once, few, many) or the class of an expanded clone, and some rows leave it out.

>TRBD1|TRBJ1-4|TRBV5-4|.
CASSVRTGNEKLFF
TGTGCCAGCAGCGTACGGACAGGGAATGAAAAACTGTTTTTT
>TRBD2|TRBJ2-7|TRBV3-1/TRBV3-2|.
CASSQRGLRRESDYEQYF
TGTGCCAGCAGCCAAAGGGGACTTAGGCGGGAGTCGGACTACGAGCAGTACTTC
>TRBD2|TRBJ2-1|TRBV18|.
CASSRGLEGEQFF
TGTGCCAGCTCACGGGGACTAGAGGGTGAGCAGTTCTTC
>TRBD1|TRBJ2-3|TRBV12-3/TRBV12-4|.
CASRRDRDSTQYF
TGTGCCAGCAGAAGAGACAGGGACAGTACGCAGTATTTT
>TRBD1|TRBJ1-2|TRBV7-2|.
CASSLPGTAVNYGYTF
TGTGCCAGCAGCCTCCCAGGGACAGCCGTAAACTATGGCTACACCTTC
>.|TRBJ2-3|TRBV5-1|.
CASSLAGPRAPDTQYF
TGCGCCAGCAGCTTGGCCGGGCCCAGGGCCCCAGATACGCAGTATTTT
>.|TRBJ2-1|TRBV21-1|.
CASSKELAGNEQFF
TGTGCCAGCAGCAAAGAACTAGCGGGGAACGAGCAGTTCTTC
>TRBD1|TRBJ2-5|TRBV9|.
CASSPGQGRQETQYF
TGTGCCAGCAGCCCCGGACAGGGTCGGCAAGAGACCCAGTACTTC
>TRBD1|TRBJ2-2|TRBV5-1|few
CASSLGQGAGELFF
TGCGCCAGCAGCTTGGGCCAGGGGGCCGGGGAGCTGTTTTTT
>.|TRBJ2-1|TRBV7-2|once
CASAAMNYNEQFF
TGTGCCAGCGCAGCGATGAATTACAATGAGCAGTTCTTC
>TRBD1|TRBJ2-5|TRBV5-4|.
CASRNRDRLYQETQYF
TGTGCCAGCAGAAACCGGGACAGACTGTACCAAGAGACCCAGTACTTC
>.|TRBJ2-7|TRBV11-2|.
CASSFPSIGAEQYF
TGTGCCAGCAGCTTTCCCTCCATTGGGGCCGAGCAGTACTTC
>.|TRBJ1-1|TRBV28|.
CASSTTGYEAFF
TGTGCCAGCAGCACGACAGGCTATGAAGCTTTCTTT
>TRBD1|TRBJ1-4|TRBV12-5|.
CASGLNWGQFAKKLFF
TGTGCTAGTGGACTAAACTGGGGACAGTTTGCAAAAAAACTGTTTTTT
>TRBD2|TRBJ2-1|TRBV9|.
CASSLSGRGLSSYNEQFF
TGTGCCAGCAGCCTCTCCGGGAGGGGCTTAAGCTCCTACAATGAGCAGTTCTTC
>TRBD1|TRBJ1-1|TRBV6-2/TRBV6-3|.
CASSYSPGQQNLNTEAFF
TGTGCCAGCAGTTACTCCCCGGGACAGCAAAACTTGAACACTGAAGCTTTCTTT
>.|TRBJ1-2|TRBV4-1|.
CASSQEYGGRPYGYTF
TGCGCCAGCAGCCAGGAGTACGGGGGGCGCCCCTATGGCTACACCTTC
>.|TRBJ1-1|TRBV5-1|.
CASSFTEGYTEAFF
TGCGCCAGCAGCTTTACGGAGGGTTACACTGAAGCTTTCTTT
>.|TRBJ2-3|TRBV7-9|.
CASSLVSQGRDTQYF
TGTGCCAGCAGCTTAGTGTCTCAGGGGAGAGATACGCAGTATTTT
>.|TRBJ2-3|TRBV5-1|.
CASSLGIGTTTDTQYF
TGCGCCAGCAGCTTGGGTATTGGGACAACGACAGATACGCAGTATTTT
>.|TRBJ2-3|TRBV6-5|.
CASRLSADTQYF
TGTGCCAGCAGACTTAGTGCCGATACGCAGTATTTT
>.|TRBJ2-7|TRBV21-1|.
CASSKVAPYEQYF
TGTGCCAGCAGCAAAGTAGCTCCTTACGAGCAGTACTTC
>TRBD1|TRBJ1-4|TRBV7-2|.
CASSIQGAGEKLFF
TGTGCCAGCAGCATACAGGGGGCAGGTGAAAAACTGTTTTTT
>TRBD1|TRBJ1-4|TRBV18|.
CASSAGQPTNEKLFF
TGTGCCAGCTCAGCGGGACAGCCAACTAATGAAAAACTGTTTTTT
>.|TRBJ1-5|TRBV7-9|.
CASSFSTDNQPQHF
TGTGCCAGCAGCTTCTCTACCGACAATCAGCCCCAGCATTTT
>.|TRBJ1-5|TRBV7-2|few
CASSWGLEGQPQHF
TGTGCCAGCAGCTGGGGACTGGAAGGTCAGCCCCAGCATTTT
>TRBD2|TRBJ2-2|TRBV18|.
CASSPQTSGSRTGELFF
TGTGCCAGCTCACCGCAAACTAGCGGGAGCCGCACCGGGGAGCTGTTTTTT
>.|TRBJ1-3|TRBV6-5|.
CASSYSLRGSGNTIYF
TGTGCCAGCAGTTACTCATTACGGGGTTCTGGAAACACCATATATTTT
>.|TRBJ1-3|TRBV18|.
CASSPDSSGNTIYF
TGTGCCAGCTCACCGGACAGCTCTGGAAACACCATATATTTT
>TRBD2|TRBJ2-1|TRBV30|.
CAWTSGRIYEQFF
TGTGCCTGGACTAGCGGGAGGATCTATGAGCAGTTCTTC
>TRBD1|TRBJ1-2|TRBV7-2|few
CASRGTGFGYTF
TGTGCCAGCAGGGGGACAGGGTTCGGCTACACCTTC
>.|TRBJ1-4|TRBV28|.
CASSSGTPNEKLFF
TGTGCCAGCAGTTCCGGGACTCCTAATGAAAAACTGTTTTTT
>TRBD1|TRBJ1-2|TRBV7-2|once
CASSRGLSRSNYGYTF
TGTGCCAGCAGCAGGGGGCTATCCAGATCTAACTATGGCTACACCTTC
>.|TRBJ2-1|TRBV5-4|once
CASSLLGQWYNEQFF
TGTGCCAGCAGCTTGTTGGGGCAATGGTACAATGAGCAGTTCTTC
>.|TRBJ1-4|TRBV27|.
CASSLVKGGSTNEKLFF
TGTGCCAGCAGTTTGGTTAAAGGAGGATCAACTAATGAAAAACTGTTTTTT
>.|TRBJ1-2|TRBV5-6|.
CASSLVSGLANYGYTF
TGTGCCAGCAGCTTGGTTTCGGGGTTAGCTAACTATGGCTACACCTTC
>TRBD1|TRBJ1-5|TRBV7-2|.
CASSPEGQRNQPQHF
TGTGCCAGCAGCCCAGAGGGACAGCGGAATCAGCCCCAGCATTTT
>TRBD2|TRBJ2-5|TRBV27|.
CASTTTSGSGETQYF
TGTGCCAGCACCACGACTAGCGGGAGCGGAGAGACCCAGTACTTC
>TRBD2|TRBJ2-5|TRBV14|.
CASSQSGGRTQETQYF
TGTGCCAGCAGCCAAAGCGGGGGACGGACCCAAGAGACCCAGTACTTC
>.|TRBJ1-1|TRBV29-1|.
CSVVGGHPMNTEAFF
TGCAGCGTTGTTGGCGGACATCCTATGAACACTGAAGCTTTCTTT
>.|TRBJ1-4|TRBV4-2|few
CASSQESGLTQGNEKLFF
TGTGCCAGCAGCCAAGAGAGCGGCTTGACACAGGGAAATGAAAAACTGTTTTTT
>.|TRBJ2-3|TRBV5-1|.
CASSYMLGTDTQYF
TGCGCCAGCAGCTACATGCTAGGCACAGATACGCAGTATTTT
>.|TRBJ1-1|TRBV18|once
CASSPEGGNTEAFF
TGTGCCAGCTCACCCGAAGGGGGGAACACTGAAGCTTTCTTT
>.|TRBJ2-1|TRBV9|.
CASSVAGVYNEQFF
TGTGCCAGCAGCGTAGCAGGCGTCTACAATGAGCAGTTCTTC
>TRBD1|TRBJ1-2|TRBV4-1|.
CASSAWDRVYGYTF
TGCGCCAGCAGCGCTTGGGACAGAGTCTATGGCTACACCTTC
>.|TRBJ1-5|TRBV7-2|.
CASSFVWQDDQPQHF
TGTGCCAGCAGCTTTGTGTGGCAGGATGATCAGCCCCAGCATTTT
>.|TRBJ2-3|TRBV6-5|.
CASSSLGRTDTQYF
TGTGCCAGCAGTTCCCTGGGGAGGACAGATACGCAGTATTTT
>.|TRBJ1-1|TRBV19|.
CASSLRNTEAFF
TGTGCCAGTAGTTTGAGGAACACTGAAGCTTTCTTT
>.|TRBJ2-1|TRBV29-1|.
CSVEDFLSSYNEQFF
TGCAGCGTTGAAGACTTCTTGAGCTCCTACAATGAGCAGTTCTTC
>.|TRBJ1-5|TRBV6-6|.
CASSYSDNSNQPQHF
TGTGCCAGCAGTTACTCTGACAATAGCAATCAGCCCCAGCATTTT
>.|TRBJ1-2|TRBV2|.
CASSGQINYGYTF
TGTGCCAGCAGTGGGCAGATTAACTATGGCTACACCTTC
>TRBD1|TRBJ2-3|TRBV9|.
CASSPGQGGAVGTQYF
TGTGCCAGCAGCCCAGGACAGGGGGGTGCGGTAGGTACGCAGTATTTT
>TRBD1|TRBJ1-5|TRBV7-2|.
CASSKSRDSYSNQPQHF
TGTGCCAGCAGCAAGTCCCGGGACAGCTATAGCAATCAGCCCCAGCATTTT